This TCR beta chain is from a study of monozygotic twins with cystic fibrosis. Germline V CDR1 and CDR2: MNHEY, SMNVEV (reference sequence). Trimming cost V 4 bases and J 10 bases, with 10 bases left between them. This CDR3 contains 11 residues. This table comes from immunoSEQ multiplex PCR, and its TCRdb copy is limited to in-frame clones, with some not included. The table has just over 35,000 clones, under 95% seen once. Material for sequencing was blood. The receptor's source is a boy aged 2 to 9 with cystic fibrosis. This chain connects TRBV27 to TRBJ1-1; D is unclear. As DNA, the CDR3 is TGTGCCAGCAGTTATCGCGGAGTAGCTTTCTTT. Protein sequence: CASSYRGVAFF.